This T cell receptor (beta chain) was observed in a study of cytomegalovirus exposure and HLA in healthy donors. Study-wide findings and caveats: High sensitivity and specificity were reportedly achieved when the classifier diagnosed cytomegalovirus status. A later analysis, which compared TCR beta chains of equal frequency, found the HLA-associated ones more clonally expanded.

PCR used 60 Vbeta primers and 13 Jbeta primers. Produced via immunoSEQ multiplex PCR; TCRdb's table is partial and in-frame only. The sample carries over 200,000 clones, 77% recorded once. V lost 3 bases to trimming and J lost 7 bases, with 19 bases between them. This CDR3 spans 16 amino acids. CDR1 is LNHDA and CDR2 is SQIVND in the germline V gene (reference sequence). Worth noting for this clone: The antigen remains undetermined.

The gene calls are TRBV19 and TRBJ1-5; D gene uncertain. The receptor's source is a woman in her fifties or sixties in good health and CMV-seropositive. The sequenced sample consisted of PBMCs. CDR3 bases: TGTGCCAGTAGTATTTCTCCAGGCCCTATGAAACAGCCCCAGCATTTT. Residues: CASSISPGPMKQPQHF.